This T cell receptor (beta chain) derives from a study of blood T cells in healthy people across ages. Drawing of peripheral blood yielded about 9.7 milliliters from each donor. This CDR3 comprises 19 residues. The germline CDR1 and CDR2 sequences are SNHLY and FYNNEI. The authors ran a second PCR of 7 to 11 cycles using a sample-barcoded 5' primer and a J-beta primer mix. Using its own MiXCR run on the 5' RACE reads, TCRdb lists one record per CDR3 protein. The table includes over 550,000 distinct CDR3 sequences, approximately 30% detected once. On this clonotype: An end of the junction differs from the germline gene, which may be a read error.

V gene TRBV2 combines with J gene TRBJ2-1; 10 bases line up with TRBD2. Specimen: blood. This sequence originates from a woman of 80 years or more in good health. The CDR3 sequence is CASSVLSGSGGAFRNEQFF. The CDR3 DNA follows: TGCGCCAGCAGTGTACTGAGTGGCAGCGGGGGGGCGTTTCGGAATGAGCAGTTCTTC.